In this sample, the clone carrying this TCR beta chain turned up a few times. Germline trimming cut 6 bases from V and 6 bases from J; bases unmatched to any gene: 26. CDR3 size: 20 residues. Germline CDR1 MNHEY, CDR2 SVGAGI. The data were obtained in a study of T-cell reconstitution after alpha-beta-depleted transplantation in children. As it was prepared, the TCRbeta library received unique molecular identifiers. Each CDR3 protein is one row after TCRdb ran MiXCR on the PCR reads. The data show approximately 350,000 distinct CDR3 sequences, with about 14% seen just once and 3.5% to 4.5% held by the top ten.

This clonotype was sampled from a human donor who donated a stem cell graft to a child with Fanconi anemia. The V call is TRBV6-5, the J call TRBJ1-5; 7 positions agree with TRBD1. The source material was PBMCs, sampled from the stem cell graft. CDR3 sequence reads: CASSRYGTDTTQGISQPQHF. For the CDR3, the DNA is TGTGCCAGCAGCCGCTACGGGACAGACACTACCCAGGGTATTAGTCAGCCCCAGCATTTT.